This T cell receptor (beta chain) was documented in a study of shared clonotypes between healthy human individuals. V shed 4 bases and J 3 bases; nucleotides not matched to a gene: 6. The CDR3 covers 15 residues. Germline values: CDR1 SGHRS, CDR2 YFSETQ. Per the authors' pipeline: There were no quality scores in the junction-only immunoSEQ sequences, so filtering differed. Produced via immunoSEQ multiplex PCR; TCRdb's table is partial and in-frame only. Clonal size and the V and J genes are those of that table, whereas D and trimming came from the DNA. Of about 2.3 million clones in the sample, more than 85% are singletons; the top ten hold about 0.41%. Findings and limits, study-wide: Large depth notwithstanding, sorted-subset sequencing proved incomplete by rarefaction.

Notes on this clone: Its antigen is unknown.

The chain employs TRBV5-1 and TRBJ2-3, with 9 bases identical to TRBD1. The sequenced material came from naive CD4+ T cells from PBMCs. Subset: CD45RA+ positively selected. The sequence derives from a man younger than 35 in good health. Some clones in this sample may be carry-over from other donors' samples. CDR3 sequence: CASSPRGQGTDTQYF. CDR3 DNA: TGCGCCAGCAGCCCCAGAGGACAGGGGACAGATACGCAGTATTTT.